This T cell receptor (beta chain) was observed in a study of T cell repertoires in cytomegalovirus infection. TCRdb ran MiXCR on the reads and lists one entry per CDR3 protein. The repertoire holds 350,000 to 550,000 distinct CDR3 sequences, with roughly 30% as singletons. In its sample, this clonotype was seen many times. The CDR3 extends over 16 amino acids. The ends were cut back, 3 bases at V and 2 bases at J, with 16 bases in the middle. The chain couples TRBV12-3 or TRBV12-4 to TRBJ2-5; the D is unclear. Sequencing input: PBMCs. This TCR derives from a human donor in good health (CMV status not recorded). Some clones in this sample may be carry-over from other donors' samples. CDR3 nucleotide sequence: TGTGCCAGCAGTTTGTCTTACGCCACCCCACAAGAGACCCAGTACTTC. It encodes CASSLSYATPQETQYF.